What follows describes a single T cell receptor (beta chain). The antigen is undetermined. Produced via immunoSEQ multiplex PCR; TCRdb's table is partial and in-frame only. This table has around 87,000 clones, about 90% appearing once. These data belong to a study of graft-versus-host responses after intestinal transplantation. For the study at large: Anti-thymocyte globulin was used for induction in all recipients, who then took tacrolimus and steroids for about 3 years. Points from the study as a whole: Where graft-donor T cell macrochimerism was present, patients had high graft-versus-host to host-versus-graft clonal ratios in allografts.

This CDR3 has 14 amino acids. V was cut by 0 bases and J by 1 base, with 6 bases left in between. Germline CDR1 is LGHNA and CDR2 is YSLEER. The specimen was unstimulated CD8+ T cells sorted from spleen or lymph node cells, collected before transplant. V is TRBV4-3 and J is TRBJ1-1; D gene uncertain. This sequence originates from a human donor who was the organ donor for an intestinal transplant. The CDR3 loop is CASSQERWNTEAFF. For the CDR3, the DNA is TGCGCCAGCAGCCAAGAACGGTGGAACACTGAAGCTTTCTTT.